Below, 5 T cell receptor beta chains from the same sample are listed, as sequenced in a study of siplizumab effects on memory and regulatory T cells. The assay was immunoSEQ multiplex PCR, and TCRdb's table has in-frame clones only and misses some. The repertoire has about 110,000 clones, more than 90% of them found once; the top ten carry 1.3%. Sequenced sample: CD4+ T cells sorted from blood. The receptors originated from a human donor in good health.

V is TRBV10-3 and J is TRBJ1-3; D perhaps matches TRBD1 (5 bases). The CDR3 extends over 17 amino acids. Germline loops: CDR1 ENHRY, CDR2 SYGVKD. V was pared by 0 bases and J by 0 bases, with 12 bases between. CDR3: CAISESGAPGSGNTIYF. CDR3 DNA: TGTGCCATCAGTGAGTCCGGGGCCCCAGGCTCTGGAAACACCATATATTTT.

The chain recombines TRBV13 with TRBJ1-6; D might be TRBD1 (6 bases). The CDR3 has 19 amino acids. Germline assignment: CDR1 PRHDT and CDR2 FYEKMQ (reference sequence). Trimming took off 5 bases at V and 3 bases at J, with 23 bases between the two ends. The CDR3 loop is CASSALHGQGIDYNSPLHF. As DNA, the CDR3 is TGTGCCAGCAGCGCCCTTCACGGGCAGGGGATTGACTATAATTCACCCCTCCACTTT.

The genes are TRBV6-1 and TRBJ1-4; 7 bases fit TRBD1. Germline CDR1 MNHNS, CDR2 SASEGT. The trim removed 5 bases at V and 6 bases at J, leaving 6 bases unmatched. This CDR3 has 14 residues. DNA for the CDR3: TGTGCCAGCAGTCGACAGGGTAGTGATGAAAAACTGTTTTTT. Its translation: CASSRQGSDEKLFF.

The chain employs TRBV19 and TRBJ2-1; no firm D call. Trimming cost V 1 base and J 4 bases, with 8 bases left between them. Germline-derived CDR1 and CDR2 are LNHDA and SQIVND (reference sequence). The CDR3 has 14 amino acids. The CDR3 sequence: CASSIGEDYNEQFF. CDR3 nucleotide sequence: TGTGCCAGTAGTATAGGAGAGGATTACAATGAGCAGTTCTTC.

The chain couples TRBV5-6 to TRBJ1-2, with D unresolved. V dropped 0 bases and J dropped 2 bases, with 11 bases sitting between them. Germline lookup yields CDR1 SGHDT and CDR2 YYEEEE. This CDR3 contains 15 residues. CDR3 nucleotides: TGTGCCAGCAGCTTGGTCGGAGGGAGAAACTATGGCTACACCTTC. Translating gives CASSLVGGRNYGYTF.